Listed here is a single TCR beta chain. In the authors' workflow: Amplification with reference gene primers provided the estimates of nucleated cell counts. Libraries were prepared by immunoSEQ multiplex PCR; TCRdb keeps only in-frame clonotypes and omits some of them. V, J and clone size derive from that table, while D and trimming were established from the DNA sequence. The sample holds 20,000 to 30,000 clones, roughly nine tenths seen once. Seattle patient enrollment occurred during active infection, with longitudinal follow-up thereafter. The data belong to a study of blood T cell repertoires in COVID-19. Study-wide context: Samples of COVID-19 (acute and convalescent) were obtained from the United States, Italy and Spain.

The sequenced sample consisted of peripheral blood. The clonotype comes from a man between 65 and 79 years old with COVID-19, enrolled during active disease.

CDR3 nucleotide sequence: TGTGCCAGCAGCGCCGCAACTTATCAGCCCCAGCATTTT. Translated, it gives CASSAATYQPQHF. The chain couples TRBV7-8 to TRBJ1-5; D ambiguous. Germline assignment: CDR1 SGHVS and CDR2 FQNEAQ. Trimming removed 5 bases at V and 5 bases at J, with 10 bases between. The CDR3 contains 13 residues. Using reference TRBV7-8 and TRBJ1-5 for the parts outside the CDR3, the full variable domain is GAGVSQSPRYKVAKRGQDVALRCDPISGHVSLFWYQQALGQGPEFLTYFQNEAQLDKSGLPSDRFFAERPEGSVSTLKIQRTQQEDSAVYLCASSAATYQPQHFGDGTRLSIL.